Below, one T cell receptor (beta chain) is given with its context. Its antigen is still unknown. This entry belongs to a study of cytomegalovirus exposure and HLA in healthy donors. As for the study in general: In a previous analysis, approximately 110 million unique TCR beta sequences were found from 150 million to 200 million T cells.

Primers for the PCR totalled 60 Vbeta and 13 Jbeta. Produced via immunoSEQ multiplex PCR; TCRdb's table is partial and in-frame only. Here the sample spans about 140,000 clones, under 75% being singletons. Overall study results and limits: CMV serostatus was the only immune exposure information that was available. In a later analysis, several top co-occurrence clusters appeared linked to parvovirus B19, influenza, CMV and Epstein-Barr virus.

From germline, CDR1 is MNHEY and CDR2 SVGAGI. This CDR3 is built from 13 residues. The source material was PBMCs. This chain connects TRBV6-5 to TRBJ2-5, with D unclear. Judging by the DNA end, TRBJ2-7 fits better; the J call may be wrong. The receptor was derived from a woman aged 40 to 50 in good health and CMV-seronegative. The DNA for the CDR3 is TGTGCCAGCAGTTACAAACTCTCCTACGAGCAGTACTTC. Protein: CASSYKLSYEQYF.